This T cell receptor beta chain was identified in a study of regulatory T cells in long-lasting Graves disease. At the level of the study: Graves' disease counted as persistent after over 5 years of antithyroid drugs with positive TSH receptor antibodies. Broader study findings: New patients shared about 880 public clonotypes, fewer than the approximately 2,500 shared by persistent patients.

Noted time point: persistent/refractory GD, antithyroid drugs over 5 years with positive TRAb. PBMCs provided the RNA from which the TCR library was made. Library construction for TCR beta used iRepertoire HTBI primers and Arm-PCR of CDR3 regions. TCRdb re-derived calls from the multiplex PCR reads in MiXCR, one entry per CDR3 protein. The data show 350,000 to 450,000 distinct CDR3 sequences, about 20% seen once. The junction had 6 bases not matched to a gene; V was cut back by 8 bases and J by 4 bases. Germline V gene data show CDR1 as LGHDT and CDR2 as YNNKEL (reference sequence). The CDR3 is made up of 13 amino acids. This clonotype was recorded at least ten times. Its specificity is not known.

This rearrangement joins TRBV3-1 to TRBJ1-1, with 8 bases identical to TRBD1. This TCR was recovered from a female donor with Graves disease. The sample here was peripheral blood mononuclear cells (PBMCs), taken when the disease was refractory, from a patient treated with antithyroid drugs. CDR3 in amino acids: CASGTGLRTEAFF. DNA of the CDR3: TGTGCCAGCGGGACAGGTCTTCGCACTGAAGCTTTCTTT. Looking up the rest from reference TRBV3-1 and TRBJ1-1 gives the full variable domain: DTAVSQTPKYLVTQMGNDKSIKCEQNLGHDTMYWYKQDSKKFLKIMFSYNNKELIINETVPNRFSPKSPDKAHLNLHINSLELGDSAVYFCASGTGLRTEAFFGQGTRLTVV.